This T cell receptor beta chain was sequenced for a study of human T cells and chemical hapten exposure. In germline, CDR1 is SGHVS, CDR2 FNYEAQ. The CDR3 runs 17 residues. With 2 bases clipped from V and 2 bases from J, the junction kept 10 bases outside the gene matches. Documented time point: patch test 1, 2 weeks after DPC sensitization. Specified treatment: therapeutic diphenylcyclopropenone sensitization with weekly scalp DPC. This clonotype was picked up many times. In TCRdb, the RACE reads were re-called with MiXCR into one record per CDR3 protein. Of roughly 120,000 distinct CDR3 sequences in the sample, roughly an eighth are singletons; the top ten hold roughly 0.92%.

The chain carries TRBV7-6 and TRBJ2-3, with 7 bases that match TRBD2. This TCR was recovered from a man between 18 and 35 years old with alopecia areata. Some clones in this sample may be carry-over from other donors' samples. The input for sequencing was whole blood, taken in connection with sensitization to the hapten diphenylcyclopropenone (DPC). Written as DNA, the CDR3 is TGTGCCAGCAGCTTATGGGGAACGGGGGGAGTCACAGATACGCAGTATTTT. Translation: CASSLWGTGGVTDTQYF.